Below are 21 T cell receptor beta chains sequenced from a single sample in a study of circulating CD8 cells and anti-PD-1 response in melanoma. Sorting of live CD3+CD8+TCRalphabeta+ cells by PD-1 and/or TIGIT gave four subsets. Using about 15 ng of total RNA, TCR libraries were made with the QIAseq Immune Repertoire TCR panel. One entry per CDR3 protein results from TCRdb running MiXCR on the reads. Of about 1,100 distinct CDR3 sequences detected, 7.5% to 9.5% appear once; the ten largest clones hold 5.9%. The starting material was CD8+ T cells from PBMCs, obtained at baseline or after one month of anti-PD-1 therapy (not recorded which). The receptors originated from a human donor with melanoma.

This clonotype is medium-sized (0.01 to 0.1%). The chain uses TRBV7-2 and TRBJ2-1; 15 bases align to TRBD2. Germline CDR1 and CDR2: SGHTA and FQGNSA. V was pared by 1 base and J by 1 base, with 8 bases of the junction left unmatched. The CDR3 contains 20 residues. In nucleotides, the CDR3 is TGTGCCAGCAGCTTAGGACCCCTGGGACTAGCGGGGGGATCCTACAATGAGCAGTTCTTC. Amino acid sequence: CASSLGPLGLAGGSYNEQFF.

By sample fraction, this clonotype is medium-sized (0.01 to 0.1%). The V gene is TRBV30, the J gene TRBJ2-1, with D unresolved. V lost 0 bases to trimming and J lost 1 base, with 4 bases between them. Per the germline V gene, CDR1 is GTSNPN and CDR2 is SVGIG (reference sequence). CDR3 length equals 13 residues. DNA for the CDR3: TGTGCCTGGAGTGTGGCGTCCTACAATGAGCAGTTCTTC. Translating gives CAWSVASYNEQFF. The variable domain in full, with the rest retrieved from reference TRBV30 and TRBJ2-1, is SQTIHQWPATLVQPVGSPLSLECTVEGTSNPNLYWYRQAAGRGLQLLFYSVGIGQISSEVPQNLSASRPQDRQFILSSKKLLLSDSGFYLCAWSVASYNEQFFGPGTRLTVL.

This clonotype is labeled as large. The V gene is TRBV19, the J gene TRBJ1-1; D might be TRBD1 (5 bases). This CDR3 spans 13 amino acids. The V end was cut by 3 bases, the J end by 5 bases, with 10 bases between. CDR1 LNHDA and CDR2 SQIVND come from the germline V gene (reference sequence). The CDR3 loop reads CASSMAGYTEAFF. The DNA for the CDR3 is TGTGCCAGTAGTATGGCAGGGTATACTGAAGCTTTCTTT.

Within the sample, this clonotype is medium-sized. The gene calls are TRBV19 and TRBJ2-1, with 7 nucleotides matching TRBD2. Germline lookup yields CDR1 LNHDA and CDR2 SQIVND (reference sequence). This CDR3 is 14 amino acids long. The V and J ends lost 6 bases and 6 bases, in that order; junction bases with no gene match: 8. CDR3 residues: CASRPGLEVNEQFF. The CDR3, as DNA: TGTGCCAGTAGACCAGGACTAGAAGTCAATGAGCAGTTCTTC.

This clonotype rates as medium-sized. V usage is TRBV29-1 and J usage is TRBJ2-5; D possibly corresponds to TRBD2 (6 bases). The V end was cut by 0 bases, the J end by 7 bases, with 12 bases between. The CDR3 runs 13 residues. The germline CDR1 and CDR2 sequences are SQVTM and ANQGSEA. The CDR3 DNA is TGCAGCGTTGAAGACTACGGGAGACGGACCCAGTACTTC. It specifies CSVEDYGRRTQYF.

By share, this clonotype ranks as medium-sized (0.01 to 0.1%). The rearrangement uses TRBV7-8 and TRBJ1-5; D is undetermined. V was cut by 1 base and J by 6 bases, with 13 bases left in between. CDR1 and CDR2 (germline): SGHVS, FQNEAQ. The CDR3 length is 15 residues. CDR3 nucleotides: TGTGCCAGCAGCTTAGGGACGGGCTTGGGTCAGCCCCAGCATTTT. This sequence encodes CASSLGTGLGQPQHF.

V usage is TRBV28 and J usage is TRBJ2-1; the match to TRBD2 covers 8 bases. With V trimmed by 0 bases and J by 6 bases, 7 bases remained unmatched. Germline CDR1 reads MDHEN; CDR2 reads SYDVKM. The CDR3 spans 16 residues. In DNA, the CDR3 is TGTGCCAGCAGTTTATGGCCGCGGGAGGCCTCCAATGAGCAGTTCTTC. Its translation: CASSLWPREASNEQFF.

This clonotype is labeled as large. This sequence joins TRBV5-4 and TRBJ2-7, with D unresolved. The germline V gene has CDR1 SGHNT and CDR2 YYREEE (reference sequence). Trimming took 4 bases from V and 3 from J, leaving 11 bases between them. This CDR3 contains 13 residues. The CDR3 DNA sequence: TGTGCCAGCAGCGGCAGGAGTAACTACGAGCAGTACTTC. Translating it yields CASSGRSNYEQYF.

Sample share makes this clonotype medium-sized (0.01 to 0.1%). V and J are TRBV19 and TRBJ1-1, with 11 bases that match TRBD1. V shed 11 bases, J shed 3 bases, and the junction held 5 bases outside the gene matches. Germline CDR1 LNHDA, CDR2 SQIVND (reference sequence). CDR3 size: 13 residues. The DNA of the CDR3 is TGTGCCCTCCGGGGACAGGGGGACACTGAAGCTTTCTTT. It codes for CALRGQGDTEAFF.

By sample share, this clonotype is medium-sized. The rearrangement uses TRBV10-3 and TRBJ2-7; 7 bases match TRBD2. The CDR3 has 16 amino acids. Unmatched junction bases numbered 7, after V lost 2 bases and J lost 0 bases. Germline V gene lookup returns CDR1 ENHRY and CDR2 SYGVKD. The CDR3, as DNA: TGTGCCATCAGTGAGAGGGAGGGACTGGTCTCCTACGAGCAGTACTTC. As protein: CAISEREGLVSYEQYF.

The sample holds a few counts of this clonotype. CDR3 in amino acids: CASSMSQAPTGNIQYF. CDR3 in DNA: TGTGCCAGTAGTATGTCGCAGGCTCCTACAGGGAACATTCAGTACTTC. This chain links TRBV19 with TRBJ2-4, with a possible D match to TRBD1 (6 bases). Germline CDR1 reads LNHDA; CDR2 reads SQIVND (reference sequence). Deletions cut 3 bases from V and 7 bases from J, with 19 bases between. The CDR3 has 16 amino acids.

This clonotype is large within its sample. The V and J genes are TRBV29-1 and TRBJ2-7; TRBD2 matches 7 bases. V lost 1 base, J lost 2 bases, and 11 bases stayed unmatched. The germline V gene has CDR1 SQVTM and CDR2 ANQGSEA. CDR3 length: 16 residues. The CDR3 region has the DNA TGCAGCGTTGAAGCGGAGGAGCGGGGCCCCACCTACGAGCAGTACTTC. Amino acid sequence: CSVEAEERGPTYEQYF.

This clonotype has a handful of counts. V is TRBV4-1 and J is TRBJ1-1; D possibly corresponds to TRBD1 (5 bases). V was cut by 1 base and J by 0 bases, with 15 bases left in between. This CDR3 is built from 17 residues. Germline lookup yields CDR1 MGHRA and CDR2 YSYEKL. CDR3 region: CASSQVPGTAMNTEAFF. CDR3 sequence (DNA): TGCGCCAGCAGCCAAGTCCCGGGGACCGCCATGAACACTGAAGCTTTCTTT.

This clonotype was seen a handful of times. A much bigger clone sits one base away, suggesting this may be a read error. Since no conserved phenylalanine or tryptophan closes the CDR3, a read error is the likely cause. DNA for the CDR3: TGTGCCAGCAGCCCCTCACGGCAGTTGAACACCGGGGAGCTGTTTCTT. This sequence encodes CASSPSRQLNTGELFL. This chain connects TRBV7-8 to TRBJ2-2; no clear D gene. V shed 5 bases and J shed 1 base, with 14 bases lying between them. The length of the CDR3 is 16 residues. CDR1 is SGHVS, CDR2 FQNEAQ, per germline.

This clonotype is judged large. The chain combines TRBV29-1 with TRBJ2-3, with D perhaps TRBD1 (6 bases). V was pared by 5 bases and J by 2 bases, with 11 bases between. The CDR3 consists of 13 residues. The germline CDR1 and CDR2 sequences are SQVTM and ANQGSEA. This CDR3 is CSVPGENTDTQYF. The DNA for the CDR3 is TGCAGCGTTCCAGGGGAGAACACAGATACGCAGTATTTT.

In the case of this clonotype: A read error is possible here, since a much larger clone lies one base away. The rearrangement links TRBV6-5 to TRBJ2-7, with 11 bases fitting TRBD1. Germline-derived CDR1 and CDR2 are MNHEY and SVGAGI. This CDR3 has 13 residues. The CDR3 sequence: CAISYGTGGEQYF. As DNA, the CDR3 is TGTGCCATCAGTTACGGGACAGGGGGCGAGCAGTACTTC.

This clonotype is categorized as large (0.1 to 1%). The J gene is TRBJ2-3, the V gene TRBV14; D might be TRBD2 (6 bases). This CDR3 comprises 17 residues. Germline values: CDR1 SGHDN, CDR2 FVKESK. V lost 0 bases, J lost 0 bases, and 13 bases lay in between. CDR3 sequence reads: CASSQEWGSGSTDTQYF. The CDR3 coding sequence is TGTGCCAGCAGCCAAGAATGGGGCAGCGGGAGCACAGATACGCAGTATTTT. The variable domain in full, with the rest retrieved from reference TRBV14 and TRBJ2-3, is EAGVTQFPSHSVIEKGQTVTLRCDPISGHDNLYWYRRVMGKEIKFLLHFVKESKQDESGMPNNRFLAERTGGTYSTLKVQPAELEDSGVYFCASSQEWGSGSTDTQYFGPGTRLTVL.

With regard to this clonotype: Compared with germline, one end of the junction differs, possibly owing to a read error. The chain couples TRBV6-1 to TRBJ1-6; 10 nucleotides agree with TRBD1. Germline V CDR1 and CDR2: MNHNS, SASEGT. CDR3 length: 15 residues. The CDR3 region has the DNA TGTGCCGGCAGTGAAGCGACAGGGGGCAATTCACCCCTCCACTTC. Encoded protein: CAGSEATGGNSPLHF.

By frequency in the sample, this clonotype is medium-sized. This sequence joins TRBV7-3 and TRBJ2-5; D call uncertain. Germline CDR1 SGHTA, CDR2 FQGTGA. The CDR3 extends over 14 amino acids. The V end lost 5 bases, the J end lost 2 bases, and 12 bases lay between the germline ends. As DNA, the CDR3 is TGTGCCAGCAGCCCCTCCTCCGGTCAAGAGACCCAGTACTTC. Translation gives CASSPSSGQETQYF.

This clonotype is deemed large (0.1 to 1%). The chain carries TRBV28 and TRBJ2-7; possibly TRBD1 for D (5 bases). The V and J ends lost 4 bases and 7 bases respectively, with 14 bases between them. The CDR3 extends over 13 amino acids. Germline V lookup: CDR1 MDHEN, CDR2 SYDVKM. CDR3 sequence (DNA): TGTGCCAGCAGTTCCAACCTCCGACAGGAGCAGTACTTC. Translating it yields CASSSNLRQEQYF.

By frequency in the sample, this clonotype is medium-sized (0.01 to 0.1%). V gene TRBV12-5 combines with J gene TRBJ2-2; D possibly corresponds to TRBD1 (6 bases). Trimming removed 5 bases from V and 1 base from J, with 14 bases in between. The germline V gene has CDR1 LGHNT and CDR2 FRNRAP. The CDR3 consists of 16 residues. CDR3 bases: TGTGCTAGTGGTCTTTCCGGGACACTGAACACCGGGGAGCTGTTTTTT. Protein: CASGLSGTLNTGELFF.